These 5 T cell receptor beta chains came from one sample sequenced in a study of T cells in tuberculosis. Clones were sequenced by immunoSEQ multiplex PCR, and TCRdb holds only the in-frame ones, with some missing. Of about 37,000 clones listed, approximately 94% are singletons. The sample taken for sequencing was PBMCs. These receptors all come from a donor aged 10-30 years with latent tuberculosis or without tuberculosis infection. Some clones in this sample may be carry-over from other donors' samples.

The V call is TRBV7-6, the J call TRBJ2-1; 10 nucleotides line up with TRBD2. The V and J ends lost 4 bases and 7 bases, in that order; junction bases with no gene match: 7. Germline CDR1 SGHVS, CDR2 FNYEAQ. The CDR3 consists of 15 residues. The CDR3 nucleotides are TGTGCCAGCAGCTCCAGCGGGGGGGCCGGGAATGAGCAGTTCTTC. It codes for CASSSSGGAGNEQFF. Full variable domain (remainder filled in from reference TRBV7-6 and TRBJ2-1): GAGVSQSPRYKVTKRGQDVALRCDPISGHVSLYWYRQALGQGPEFLTYFNYEAQQDKSGLPNDRFSAERPEGSISTLTIQRTEQRDSAMYRCASSSSGGAGNEQFFGPGTRLTVL.

A few counts support this clone. The rearrangement joins TRBV30 to TRBJ1-6; TRBD1 matches 8 bases. The CDR3 totals 14 residues. J lost 5 bases, V lost 2 bases, and 2 bases had no gene match. CDR1 is GTSNPN and CDR2 is SVGIG in the germline V gene (reference sequence). The CDR3 nucleotides read TGTGCCTGGAGTAAGGGACAGGATAATTCACCCCTCCACTTT. Translating gives CAWSKGQDNSPLHF. Filled out from reference TRBV30 and TRBJ1-6, the complete variable domain reads SQTIHQWPATLVQPVGSPLSLECTVEGTSNPNLYWYRQAAGRGLQLLFYSVGIGQISSEVPQNLSASRPQDRQFILSSKKLLLSDSGFYLCAWSKGQDNSPLHFGNGTRLTVT.

The chain couples TRBV6-5 to TRBJ2-5; possibly TRBD2 for D (5 bases). CDR1 and CDR2 from the germline V gene are MNHEY and SVGAGI. The CDR3 covers 12 residues. Trimming shortened V by 6 bases and J by 4 bases, and 9 bases separated the two germline ends. CDR3 in amino acids: CASSPGGETQYF. CDR3 sequence (DNA): TGTGCCAGCAGCCCAGGAGGAGAGACCCAGTACTTC.

The V gene is TRBV11-2, the J gene TRBJ2-7; 8 nucleotides align to TRBD1. V lost 4 bases to trimming and J lost 3 bases; unmatched junction nucleotides: 5. CDR1 is SGHAT, CDR2 FQNNGV, per germline. CDR3 length: 14 residues. The CDR3 DNA sequence: TGTGCCAGCAGCTCCGGGACAGGTGGCTACGAGCAGTACTTC. This sequence encodes CASSSGTGGYEQYF.

The gene calls are TRBV5-4 and TRBJ1-2; 9 bases are a match to TRBD1. CDR1 is SGHNT and CDR2 is YYREEE in the germline V gene (reference sequence). The V gene end was trimmed by 5 bases and the J gene end by 8 bases; junction bases not matched to a gene: 10. There are 14 residues in the CDR3. CDR3: CASRAGTGKRGYTF. CDR3 DNA: TGTGCCAGCAGAGCCGGGACAGGGAAACGGGGCTACACCTTC.